This paragraph reports one T cell receptor (beta chain). In TCRdb, the reads were re-called with MiXCR into one record per CDR3 protein. Altogether hundreds of thousands of distinct CDR3 sequences are present, approximately 8.9% being singletons, with the ten largest covering around 2.6%. This record belongs to a study of T cell repertoires in cytomegalovirus infection. Study-level information: A matching HLA type, together with CMV infection, was signaled by public TCR beta signatures.

This CDR3 is built from 14 residues. Trimming cost V 2 bases and J 7 bases, with 9 bases left between them. Germline assignment: CDR1 ENHRY and CDR2 SYGVKD. The source material was PBMCs. This sequence joins TRBV10-3 and TRBJ1-6, with D perhaps TRBD1 (5 bases). The sequence was obtained from a human donor in good health (CMV status not recorded). Some clones in this sample may be carry-over from other donors' samples. CDR3 loop: CAISEGAGNSPLHF. The CDR3 DNA follows: TGTGCCATCAGTGAGGGGGCAGGGAATTCACCCCTCCACTTT.